A selection of T cell receptor beta chains follows, all from one sample in a study of cytomegalovirus exposure and HLA in healthy donors. Libraries were prepared by immunoSEQ multiplex PCR; TCRdb keeps only in-frame clonotypes and omits some of them. The sample records fewer than 120,000 clones, about 73% being singletons. The sequenced sample consisted of PBMCs. Receptors originate from a woman in her twenties or thirties in good health and CMV-seronegative. Both conserved end residues are part of each CDR3. A D gene is named only where the DNA matches it firmly. The size entry is marked missing in some rows and otherwise reads once, few, many or a size class.

>TRBV20-1|-|once|TRBJ1-4
CSASTGEKLFF
TGCAGTGCTAGTACGGGTGAAAAACTGTTTTTT
>TRBV7-2|-|-|TRBJ1-2
CASSSKAGVSYGYTF
TGTGCCAGCAGCTCGAAGGCCGGGGTCTCCTATGGCTACACCTTC
>TRBV4-3|-|-|TRBJ2-7
CASSPTLDSSYEQYF
TGCGCCAGCAGTCCAACCCTTGACAGCTCCTACGAGCAGTACTTC
>TRBV27|-|-|TRBJ1-4
CASSLWGGEGEKLFF
TGTGCCAGCAGTCTATGGGGGGGCGAAGGGGAAAAACTGTTTTTT
>TRBV7-2|-|-|TRBJ1-1
CASSLASRPFEAFF
TGTGCCAGCAGCTTAGCCAGTCGCCCCTTTGAAGCTTTCTTT
>TRBV4-2|-|-|TRBJ1-6
CASSQDPGLEDNSPLHF
TGTGCCAGCAGCCAAGATCCCGGTCTTGAAGATAATTCACCCCTCCACTTT
>TRBV2|-|-|TRBJ2-7
CAAGVSYEQYF
TGTGCCGCCGGGGTTTCCTACGAGCAGTACTTC
>TRBV28|-|few|TRBJ1-6
CASRMYPDSPLHF
TGTGCCAGCCGTATGTATCCGGATTCACCCCTCCACTTT
>TRBV7-9|-|-|TRBJ1-5
CASGDVGQGNQPQHF
TGTGCCAGCGGCGATGTGGGACAAGGCAATCAGCCCCAGCATTTT
>TRBV10-3|-|-|TRBJ2-1
CAISDRAVNEQFF
TGTGCCATCAGTGACAGGGCAGTGAATGAGCAGTTCTTC